These T cell receptor beta chains were read from a single sample in a study of T-cell reconstitution after alpha-beta-depleted transplantation in children. MiXCR, applied by TCRdb to the PCR reads, yields one record per CDR3 protein. The profile shows about 310,000 distinct CDR3 sequences, around 25% of them singletons. Sequencing was performed on PBMCs, mostly from graft donor cells, taken 180 days after TCRalphabeta/CD19-depleted stem cell transplant. All receptors come from a male patient between 5 and 17 years old who had a stem cell transplant for acute lymphoblastic leukemia, so the T cells may come from the graft donor. The CDR3 runs from the conserved cysteine through the conserved F or W. A D gene is named only where the DNA matches it firmly. A row's size may be missing; if present it is once, few, many or a size class.

J | D | size | V | CDR3 | DNA
TRBJ2-1 | TRBD1 | few | TRBV4-1 | CASSQVGFAFDRGSYNEQFF | TGCGCCAGCAGCCAAGTAGGTTTCGCTTTTGACAGGGGCTCCTACAATGAGCAGTTCTTC
TRBJ2-5 | TRBD1 | NA | TRBV7-9 | CASISGTGAPQYF | TGTGCCAGCATATCCGGGACAGGAGCCCCCCAGTACTTC
TRBJ2-5 | TRBD1 | many | TRBV5-1 | CASSDATGWIQYF | TGCGCCAGCAGCGACGCGACAGGGTGGATCCAGTACTTC
TRBJ1-1 | NA | many | TRBV5-1 | CASSPREGEDTEAFF | TGCGCCAGCTCCCCCCGGGAAGGTGAGGACACTGAAGCTTTCTTT
TRBJ2-1 | TRBD1 | NA | TRBV2 | CASSVTGEQFF | TGTGCCAGCAGTGTGACAGGGGAGCAGTTCTTC
TRBJ1-2 | NA | few | TRBV7-9 | CASRSEATYGYTF | TGTGCCAGCCGCAGCGAGGCCACCTATGGCTACACCTTC
TRBJ2-7 | NA | NA | TRBV10-3 | CAISESSSAYEQYF | TGTGCCATCAGTGAGTCGAGTTCAGCTTACGAGCAGTACTTC
TRBJ2-7 | NA | many | TRBV5-6 | CASSLLLGEQYF | TGTGCCAGCAGCTTGCTGTTGGGCGAGCAGTACTTC
TRBJ1-1 | TRBD1 | NA | TRBV7-3 | CASSLTRGRRTEAFF | TGTGCCAGCAGCTTAACGAGGGGGCGCCGCACTGAAGCTTTCTTT
TRBJ2-7 | TRBD1 | NA | TRBV29-1 | CSVSGQALNEQYF | TGCAGCGTTTCGGGACAGGCGCTAAACGAGCAGTACTTC
TRBJ2-5 | NA | NA | TRBV6-1 | CASSDQGRGETQYF | TGTGCCAGCAGTGATCAGGGGCGGGGAGAGACCCAGTACTTC
TRBJ2-7 | TRBD2 | few | TRBV5-1 | CASSLARTSSNSFPYEQYF | TGCGCCAGCAGCTTGGCCCGGACTAGCAGTAATTCCTTCCCTTACGAGCAGTACTTC
TRBJ2-1 | NA | few | TRBV12-3/TRBV12-4 | CASTDTDYHNEQFF | TGTGCCAGCACCGACACGGACTACCACAATGAGCAGTTCTTC
TRBJ2-7 | TRBD2 | NA | TRBV9 | CASSLGLTGSYEQYF | TGTGCCAGCAGCTTGGGACTAACGGGAAGCTACGAGCAGTACTTC
TRBJ2-5 | NA | NA | TRBV27 | CASSFGSDQETQYF | TGTGCCAGCAGTTTTGGTAGCGACCAAGAGACCCAGTACTTC
TRBJ2-1 | NA | few | TRBV2 | CASMWRSQAQFF | TGTGCCAGCATGTGGAGGAGCCAGGCGCAGTTCTTC
TRBJ2-7 | NA | NA | TRBV12-3/TRBV12-4 | CASTFLPRGGEQYF | TGTGCCAGCACCTTCCTCCCCAGGGGAGGCGAGCAGTACTTC
TRBJ1-2 | NA | NA | TRBV6-1 | CASSESGYGYTF | TGTGCCAGCAGTGAAAGCGGCTATGGCTACACCTTC
TRBJ2-7 | TRBD2 | NA | TRBV10-2 | CASSEFLKREGRSFHEQYF | TGCGCCAGCAGTGAGTTTTTAAAGCGGGAGGGCCGTTCTTTTCACGAGCAGTACTTC
TRBJ2-1 | TRBD2 | few | TRBV20-1 | CSARDPGLPYNEQFF | TGCAGTGCTAGAGATCCGGGACTACCGTACAATGAGCAGTTCTTC
TRBJ2-7 | TRBD1 | few | TRBV7-2 | CASSTRTGAGEQYF | TGTGCCAGCAGCACCAGGACAGGGGCGGGGGAGCAGTACTTC
TRBJ1-5 | TRBD1 | few | TRBV19 | CASNHRTGSNQPQHF | TGTGCCAGTAACCACCGGACAGGGAGCAATCAGCCCCAGCATTTT